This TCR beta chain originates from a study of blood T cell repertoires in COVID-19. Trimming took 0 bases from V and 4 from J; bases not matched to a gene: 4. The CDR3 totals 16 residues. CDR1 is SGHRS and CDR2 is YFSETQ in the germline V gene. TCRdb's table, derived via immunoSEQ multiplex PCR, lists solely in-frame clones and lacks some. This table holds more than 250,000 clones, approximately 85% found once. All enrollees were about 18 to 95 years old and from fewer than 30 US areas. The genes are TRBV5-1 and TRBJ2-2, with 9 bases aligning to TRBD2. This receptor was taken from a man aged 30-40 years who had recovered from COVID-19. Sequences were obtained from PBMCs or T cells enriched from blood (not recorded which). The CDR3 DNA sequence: TGCGCCAGCAGCTTGGGGGGACTAGCTGGCACCGGGGAGCTGTTTTTT. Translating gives CASSLGGLAGTGELFF.